This entry describes one T cell receptor (beta chain). Its specificity is unknown. The data derive from a study of beta chain features in type 1 diabetes. V dropped 0 bases and J dropped 1 base, with 10 bases sitting between them. Germline V gene data show CDR1 as SGHRS and CDR2 as YFSETQ. The CDR3 loop spans 15 amino acids. Reverse transcribing all isolated RNA meant expressed TCRB transcripts were sequenced. This table comes from immunoSEQ multiplex PCR, and its TCRdb copy is limited to in-frame clones, with some not included. The sample records more than 550,000 clones, about 14% being singletons. Study-level points and caveats: The study found moderately but significantly shorter TCRB CDR3s in all four CD4+ subsets of Type 1 diabetes patients.

The sequence derives from a man aged 18 to 30 with type 1 diabetes. Source material: naive CD4+ T cells from blood. V usage is TRBV5-1 and J usage is TRBJ2-5; D is unclear. CDR3 nucleotide sequence: TGCGCCAGCAGCTTGGCCCCGCTTCCCCAAGAGACCCAGTACTTC. It translates to CASSLAPLPQETQYF.